The clone carrying this T cell receptor beta chain was seen more than once but under ten times. Its antigen remains unidentified. The CDR3 is 14 amino acids. Germline-derived CDR1 and CDR2 are MNHEY and SVGAGI. With V trimmed by 1 base and J by 6 bases, 5 bases remained unmatched. This sample stems from a study of cytomegalovirus exposure and HLA in healthy donors. In the study overall: Inside one of the first data releases sat around 86 million unique TCRs taken from HLA-typed donors. Study-wide findings and caveats: About 87% or about 30% of the time was how often most TCR beta V segments were productive, according to an earlier analysis. TCR beta chains associated with HLA were, in a later analysis, more clonally expanded than equally common others.

The PCR ran on 60 Vbeta and 13 Jbeta primers. Clones were sequenced by immunoSEQ multiplex PCR, and TCRdb holds only the in-frame ones, with some missing. The table has approximately 290,000 clones, 80% seen once; the top ten hold less than 0.4%. Among the donors, all were healthy bone marrow donors. The sequenced sample consisted of PBMCs. This chain links TRBV6-5 with TRBJ1-2, with 7 bases fitting TRBD1. The clonotype comes from a girl aged 2 to 10 in good health and CMV-seronegative. CDR3 residues: CASSYFRGWDGYTF. DNA of the CDR3: TGTGCCAGCAGTTACTTCAGGGGGTGGGATGGCTACACCTTC.